The sequence of this TCR beta chain was determined in a study of shared clonotypes between healthy human individuals (TCRdb year 2020). For the wider study: A few men and a couple of women, aged 18 to 49 years, made up the cohort. For each donor, CD4 naive and CD4 memory were each run on three plates, CD8 naive on two plates, and CD8 memory on one plate. Leukapheresis yielded between about 0.85 and 10 billion PBMCs per donor. To increase sequencing depth and limit assay-specific biases, TCR repertoire library preparation and sequencing were carried out by different laboratories using diverse techniques. To estimate repertoire size and how much clonotypes are shared between individuals, the study performed deep sequencing of blood TCR repertoires from roughly five healthy adults.

What the work shows at the level of the full study, not this receptor alone: Incomplete sequencing was indicated by rarefaction of sorted-subset datasets, despite the large sequencing depth. Naive subsets generally had larger estimated clonotype richness than memory subsets did. Because the study included a small number of donors, the genetic and exposure-history diversity represented was limited. Pairwise subsampling indicated that sequencing depth was expected to affect the degree of clonotype sharing among donors. Compared with non-shared clonotypes, the clonotypes found in all four sorted-subset donors had higher generation probabilities. When several donors were compared, the shared fraction of clonotypes was 5% to 6.5% for naive CD4, roughly 3.3% for naive CD8, 2.3% for memory CD4, and 0.3% to 0.5% for memory CD8. Sampling was restricted to blood, and TCR repertoires in tissues likely differ from the TCR repertoires found in blood.

As for this clone: The antigen this receptor binds is unknown. One base away there is no much larger clone; base qualities are not given.

The donors were healthy, HIV-negative adults who had no recently reported acute infections or vaccinations. All donors were Caucasian adults living in Nashville, Tennessee, USA. CD4+ T cells were enriched by magnetic negative selection, after which naive cells were positively selected on CD45RA and the negative fraction was taken as the memory subset. Blood was collected by leukapheresis, and PBMCs were isolated by Ficoll-Histopaque density gradient centrifugation and then cryopreserved in liquid nitrogen vapor phase. Analytical flow cytometry was used to check the purity and quantity of every magnetically sorted T cell population. Each sorted fraction had its genomic DNA isolated and then quantified by UV absorbance on a Nanodrop 2000c. Using the deep immunoSEQ assay, multiplex PCR amplified TCR CDR3 regions from genomic DNA. Extracted genomic DNA from each cell subset was distributed evenly across all wells of several immunoSEQ 96-well plates, and each plate was treated as a replicate. For sorted subsets, each replicate PCR was loaded with 150 to 250 ng genomic DNA, equivalent to approximately 27,000 T cell genomes. The purified libraries were quantified using a Qubit 3.0 fluorometer, sized with a Bioanalyzer 2100, and then quantified again using the KAPA Library Quantification kit. Every immunoSEQ 96-well plate was sequenced on a separate single-read 150-cycle Illumina NextSeq 550 flow cell. The paper's data handling went like this. The immunoSEQ output contained only junctional sequences without quality scores, so filtering could not match that applied to full-length reads. Sequences were annotated with PyIR, a Python wrapper for IgBLAST v1.9, using IMGT germline references to assign V/J genes and CDR3. Reads were removed for weak V/J assignments (E-value above 1e-6), missing CDR3, stop codons, out-of-frame junctions, or ambiguous translated residues. V3J clonotypes were defined by identical inferred V gene, J gene, and CDR3 amino acid sequence. To compute the percentage overlap between repertoires, the number of shared unique clonotypes was divided by the size of the smaller repertoire. Richness of each repertoire was evaluated using RTK rarefaction, the Chao1 estimator, and Recon v2.1 estimates of unobserved clonotypes. For all TCRbeta clonotypes obtained by the gDNA method from a few donors, generation probabilities were computed with OLGA. The immuneACCESS repertoire file appears here via TCRdb, limited to in-frame rearrangements. These files lack a portion of the clones; in checked studies, under half of the deficit traces to unresolved V genes, and the cause of the others is not known. Clonal size and the V and J genes are those of that table, whereas D and trimming came from the DNA. The table for this sample lists about 1 million clones; around 75% of them were counted only once. Around 1.4% of the sample belongs to the ten largest clones.

V loses 0 bases of germline sequence and J loses 5 bases, and the interval between the two ends is 14 bases. Looking up the germline V gene yields CDR1 SGDLS and CDR2 YYNGEE. The CDR3 goes from the cysteine to the phenylalanine over 16 residues. Kept here is only the CDR3 DNA, which spans 48 bases and is read in frame from base 1. The clonotype comes from a man aged 18 to 35 in good health. Specimen: memory CD4+ T cells sorted from blood. The cell subset or site label here, explained by the study, means: CD45RA-negative fraction. The chain is made from TRBV9 and TRBJ1-4; TRBD1 is a possible D gene, resting on 6 matching bases. The nucleotide sequence reads as follows: TGTGCCAGCAGCGTAGGTCAGGGGCTTAACAATGAAAAACTGTTTTTT. Its product reads: CASSVGQGLNNEKLFF.